Shown below are 7 T cell receptor beta chains from a single sample sequenced in a study of blood T cell repertoires in COVID-19. Here immunoSEQ multiplex PCR was the method, and the copy in TCRdb shows in-frame clones only, minus some. This table holds about 210,000 clones, around 80% found once. Sequenced: peripheral blood. The receptors here all came from a woman aged 40-49 years with acute or convalescent COVID-19.

The chain combines TRBV27 with TRBJ2-5; D not resolved. CDR1 and CDR2 from the germline V gene are MNHEY and SMNVEV (reference sequence). V shed 3 bases and J shed 7 bases, with 6 bases lying between them. CDR3 length: 11 residues. The CDR3 DNA reads TGTGCCAGCAGTTTCTATGGGACCCAGTACTTC. Translation: CASSFYGTQYF.

This chain uses TRBV6-5 with TRBJ1-6; the match to TRBD1 covers 7 bases. This CDR3 region has 14 residues. With V trimmed by 6 bases and J by 8 bases, 7 bases remained unmatched. CDR1 MNHEY and CDR2 SVGAGI come from the germline V gene. The CDR3: CASRVTGWDSPLHF. The CDR3 DNA follows: TGTGCCAGCAGAGTGACAGGGTGGGATTCACCCCTCCACTTT.

This chain uses TRBV12-2 with TRBJ2-2; the table's D call, TRBD1, has no DNA check behind it. TRBV12-2 is flagged as a pseudogene. The CDR3 contains 16 residues. The CDR3 is CASRPLQQGWTGELFF. The CDR3 DNA is TGTGCAAGTCGCCCTTTGCAGCAGGGGTGGACCGGGGAGCTGTTTTTT.

The chain is built from TRBV30 and TRBJ1-1, with TRBD1 identical over 8 bases. CDR1 is GTSNPN, CDR2 SVGIG, per germline (reference sequence). Trimming took 4 bases from V and 3 from J; bases not matched to a gene: 7. The CDR3 extends over 14 amino acids. The CDR3 region has the DNA TGTGCCTGGAAAACCGGGACAGGATACACTGAAGCTTTCTTT. Its translation: CAWKTGTGYTEAFF.

This clone was counted once. J is TRBJ1-6 and V is TRBV5-4; 9 nucleotides line up with TRBD1. This CDR3 is built from 15 residues. Trimming removed 0 bases from V and 8 bases from J; junction bases left unmatched: 3. Germline V gives CDR1 SGHNT, CDR2 YYREEE (reference sequence). The CDR3 region has the DNA TGTGCCAGCAGCTTGGTGGGACAGGGTCATTCACCCCTCCACTTT. This translates into CASSLVGQGHSPLHF.

The chain employs TRBV7-9 and TRBJ2-7, with D maybe TRBD1 (6 bases). V lost 7 bases to trimming and J lost 3 bases, with 16 bases between them. CDR3 size: 14 residues. Germline-derived CDR1 and CDR2 are SEHNR and FQNEAQ (reference sequence). CDR3 loop: CASTGFGQIYEQYF. CDR3 in DNA: TGTGCCAGCACCGGATTTGGACAGATCTACGAGCAGTACTTC. Full variable domain (missing parts from reference TRBV7-9 and TRBJ2-7): DTGVSQNPRHKITKRGQNVTFRCDPISEHNRLYWYRQTLGQGPEFLTYFQNEAQLEKSRLLSDRFSAERPKGSFSTLEIQRTEQGDSAMYLCASTGFGQIYEQYFGPGTRLTVT.

The chain has TRBV3-1 (or the pseudogene TRBV3-2) and TRBJ2-2; no clear D. This CDR3 is 16 amino acids long. CDR1 and CDR2 (germline): LGHDT, YNNKEL (reference sequence). V was clipped by 1 base and J by 2 bases, with 11 bases between them. CDR3 DNA sequence: TGTGCCAGCAGCCAAGTTGTGGCCTTCAACACCGGGGAGCTGTTTTTT. It encodes CASSQVVAFNTGELFF.